Below, one TCR beta chain is given with its context. Its cognate antigen is unknown. PCR involved 60 Vbeta and 13 Jbeta primers. The protocol was immunoSEQ multiplex PCR, while the TCRdb copy is restricted to in-frame clones and leaves out a portion. The sample shows about 140,000 clones, just over 65% of them seen only once. These data belong to a study of cytomegalovirus exposure and HLA in healthy donors. CDR1 and CDR2 from the germline V gene are MDHEN and SYDVKM. This CDR3 region has 15 residues. Trimming removed 6 bases at V and 6 bases at J, with 21 bases between. Study-wide results and limits: The availability of immune exposure information extended only to CMV serostatus. A later analysis linked a missense variant in DCLRE1C to the trimming of TCR beta V and J genes. Among the CMV-associated chains, three were confirmed in vitro as specific for CMV antigens.

The receptor comes from a woman in her sixties or seventies in good health and CMV-seronegative. This chain connects TRBV28 to TRBJ2-7, with D possibly TRBD1 on 6 matching bases. The sequencing sample was made of PBMCs. This CDR3 reads CASSLDPKRGSEQYF. For the CDR3, the DNA is TGTGCCAGCAGCTTAGACCCAAAAAGGGGGTCCGAGCAGTACTTC.